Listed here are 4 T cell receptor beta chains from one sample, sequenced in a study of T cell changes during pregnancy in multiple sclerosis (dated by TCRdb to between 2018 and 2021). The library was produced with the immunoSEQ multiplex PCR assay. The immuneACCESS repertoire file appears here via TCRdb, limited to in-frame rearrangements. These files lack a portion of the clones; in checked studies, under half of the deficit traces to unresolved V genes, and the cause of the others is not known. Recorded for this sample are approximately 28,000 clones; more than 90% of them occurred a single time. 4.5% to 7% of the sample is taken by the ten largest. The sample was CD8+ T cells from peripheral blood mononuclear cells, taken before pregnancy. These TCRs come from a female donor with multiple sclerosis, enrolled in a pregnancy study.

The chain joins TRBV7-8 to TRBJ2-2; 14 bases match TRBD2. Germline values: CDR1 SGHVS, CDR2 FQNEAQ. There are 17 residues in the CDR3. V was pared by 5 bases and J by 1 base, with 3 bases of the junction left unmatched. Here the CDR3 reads CASSAGTSGGNTGELFF. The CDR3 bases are TGTGCCAGCAGCGCCGGGACTAGCGGGGGGAACACCGGGGAGCTGTTTTTT.

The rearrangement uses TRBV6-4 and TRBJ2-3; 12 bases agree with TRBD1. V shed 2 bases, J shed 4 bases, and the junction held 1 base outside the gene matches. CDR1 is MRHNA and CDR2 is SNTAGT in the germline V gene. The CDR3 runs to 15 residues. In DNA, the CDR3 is TGTGCCAGCAGTGACGGGACAGGGGGCGCAGATACGCAGTATTTT. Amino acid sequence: CASSDGTGGADTQYF.

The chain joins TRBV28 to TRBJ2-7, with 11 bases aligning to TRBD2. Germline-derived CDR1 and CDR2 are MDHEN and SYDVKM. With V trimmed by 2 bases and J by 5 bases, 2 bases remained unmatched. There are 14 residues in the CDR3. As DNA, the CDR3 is TGTGCCAGCAGTTTAACTAGCGGGAGCCACGAGCAGTACTTC. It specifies CASSLTSGSHEQYF.

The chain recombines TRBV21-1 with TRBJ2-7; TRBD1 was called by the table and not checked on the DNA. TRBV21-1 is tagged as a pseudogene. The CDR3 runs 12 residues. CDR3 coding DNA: TGTGCCAGCAGCCGGGACAGCTACGAGCAGTACTTC. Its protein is CASSRDSYEQYF.